This TCR beta chain originates from a study of T cell responses to AZD1222 COVID-19 vaccine. The CDR3 loop spans 15 amino acids. Germline-derived CDR1 and CDR2 are SGHRS and YFSETQ. V shed 2 bases and J shed 0 bases, with 11 bases lying between them. Here immunoSEQ multiplex PCR was the method, and the copy in TCRdb shows in-frame clones only, minus some. The sample has about 120,000 clones, roughly 86% seen once. This clonotype was obtained from an adult who received the AZD1222 COVID-19 vaccine. The material was peripheral blood, obtained 28 days after the second AZD1222 dose. The rearrangement joins TRBV5-1 to TRBJ1-2, with D perhaps TRBD1 (5 bases). The chain's CDR3 is CASSLGHQTNYGYTF. CDR3 nucleotides: TGCGCCAGCAGCTTAGGACACCAAACTAACTATGGCTACACCTTC.